This TCR beta chain comes out of a study of preoperative IRX-2 immunotherapy in early breast cancer. The treatment here: preoperative locoregional IRX-2 cytokine immunotherapy. Patients received preoperative, locoregional IRX-2 cytokine immunotherapy in a phase Ib study. This clone was detected a few times. Other DNA sequences in the same sample also yield this CDR3. Data came from immunoSEQ multiplex PCR; TCRdb stores just in-frame clones and leaves some out. This sample has about 67,000 clones; around 94% occur once, and the top ten carry approximately 1.8%. This CDR3 spans 13 amino acids. The V gene lost 4 bases and the J gene lost 3 bases, with 10 bases spanning the gap. Per germline, CDR1 SGHVS and CDR2 FNYEAQ.

This material was obtained from a patient treated with IRX-2 immunotherapy. This chain joins TRBV7-6 and TRBJ2-7; weak D call: TRBD1 (5 bases). This receptor was identified in a human donor with breast cancer. CDR3 protein: CASSSGPNYEQYF. The CDR3 DNA follows: TGTGCCAGCAGCTCAGGGCCGAACTACGAGCAGTACTTC. Full variable domain (missing parts from reference TRBV7-6 and TRBJ2-7): GAGVSQSPRYKVTKRGQDVALRCDPISGHVSLYWYRQALGQGPEFLTYFNYEAQQDKSGLPNDRFSAERPEGSISTLTIQRTEQRDSAMYRCASSSGPNYEQYFGPGTRLTVT.